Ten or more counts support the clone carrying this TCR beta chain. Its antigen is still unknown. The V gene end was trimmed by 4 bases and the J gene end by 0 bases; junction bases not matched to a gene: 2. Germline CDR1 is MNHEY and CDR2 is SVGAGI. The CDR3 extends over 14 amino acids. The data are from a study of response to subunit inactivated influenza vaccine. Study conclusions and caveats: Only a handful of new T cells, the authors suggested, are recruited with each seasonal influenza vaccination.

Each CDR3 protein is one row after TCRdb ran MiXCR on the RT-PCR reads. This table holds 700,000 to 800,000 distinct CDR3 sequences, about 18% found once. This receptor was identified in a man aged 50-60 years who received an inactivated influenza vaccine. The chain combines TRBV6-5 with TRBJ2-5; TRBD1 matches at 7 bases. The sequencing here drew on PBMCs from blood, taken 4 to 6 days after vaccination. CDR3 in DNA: TGTGCCAGCAGTTTAACAGGGGACCAAGAGACCCAGTACTTC. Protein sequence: CASSLTGDQETQYF.